Listed here are 4 T cell receptor beta chains from one sample, sequenced in a study of cytomegalovirus exposure and HLA in healthy donors. The PCR was carried out with 60 Vbeta primers and 13 Jbeta primers. Using immunoSEQ multiplex PCR, the repertoire was profiled, and TCRdb retains in-frame clones only, with some absent. The sample yields 170,000 or so clones, 80% seen once. The sequencing input was PBMCs. The receptors were sampled from a boy aged 5-17 years in good health and CMV-seronegative.

This CDR3 reads CASSPRDTNYGYTF. The CDR3 DNA follows: TGTGCCAGCTCACCACGGGACACAAACTATGGCTACACCTTC. J is TRBJ1-2 and V is TRBV18, with D tentatively TRBD1 (6 bases). Germline V lookup: CDR1 KGHSH, CDR2 LQKENI. Trimming took 1 base from V and 2 from J, leaving 8 bases between them. CDR3 length equals 14 residues. The full variable domain, rest sourced from reference TRBV18 and TRBJ1-2, is NAGVMQNPRHLVRRRGQEARLRCSPMKGHSHVYWYRQLPEEGLKFMVYLQKENIIDESGMPKERFSAEFPKEGPSILRIQQVVRGDSAAYFCASSPRDTNYGYTFGSGTRLTVV.

This chain uses TRBV7-2 with TRBJ2-7; 10 nucleotides align to TRBD1. The germline CDR1 and CDR2 sequences are SGHTA and FQGNSA. Trimming removed 3 bases from V and 6 bases from J; junction bases left unmatched: 5. This CDR3 contains 14 residues. The CDR3 here is CASSFLRTGGEQYF. The DNA for the CDR3 is TGTGCCAGCAGCTTCCTAAGGACAGGGGGCGAGCAGTACTTC. Filled out from reference TRBV7-2 and TRBJ2-7, the complete variable domain reads GAGVSQSPSNKVTEKGKDVELRCDPISGHTALYWYRQSLGQGLEFLIYFQGNSAPDKSGLPSDRFSAERTGGSVSTLTIQRTQQEDSAVYLCASSFLRTGGEQYFGPGTRLTVT.

The chain joins TRBV6-5 to TRBJ1-1, with TRBD1 as a possible D gene (5 bases). Germline CDR1 and CDR2: MNHEY and SVGAGI. V gave up 6 bases and J gave up 11 bases, with 16 bases separating them. The CDR3 has 12 amino acids. The CDR3 protein is CASSETDSGAFF. The CDR3 bases are TGTGCCAGCAGCGAGACAGACAGCGGGGCTTTCTTT.

In this sample, this clone turned up once. The chain carries TRBV5-1 and TRBJ2-1, with no clear D. The germline V and J ends were trimmed by 0 bases and 2 bases, with 6 bases remaining between them. Per the germline V gene, CDR1 is SGHRS and CDR2 is YFSETQ. CDR3 length: 14 amino acids. The CDR3 bases are TGCGCCAGCAGCTTGGCTACCGCCTACAATGAGCAGTTCTTC. It encodes CASSLATAYNEQFF.